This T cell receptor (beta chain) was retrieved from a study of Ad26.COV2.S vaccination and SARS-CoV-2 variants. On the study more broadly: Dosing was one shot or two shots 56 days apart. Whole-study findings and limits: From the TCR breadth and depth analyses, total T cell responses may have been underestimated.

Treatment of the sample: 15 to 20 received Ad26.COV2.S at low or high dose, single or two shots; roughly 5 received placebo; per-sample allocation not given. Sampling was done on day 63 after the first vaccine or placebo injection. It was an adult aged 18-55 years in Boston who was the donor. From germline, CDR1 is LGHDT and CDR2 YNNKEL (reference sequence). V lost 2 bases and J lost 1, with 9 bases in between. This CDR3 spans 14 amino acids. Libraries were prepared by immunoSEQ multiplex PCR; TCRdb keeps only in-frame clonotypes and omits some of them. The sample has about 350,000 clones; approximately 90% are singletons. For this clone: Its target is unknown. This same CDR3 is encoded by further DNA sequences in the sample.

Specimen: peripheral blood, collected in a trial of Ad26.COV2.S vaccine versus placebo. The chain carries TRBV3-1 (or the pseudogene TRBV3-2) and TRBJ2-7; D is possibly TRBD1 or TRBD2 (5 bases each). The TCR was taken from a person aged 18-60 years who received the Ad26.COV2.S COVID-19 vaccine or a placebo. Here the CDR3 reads CASSQRDRSYEQYF. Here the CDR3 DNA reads TGTGCCAGCAGCCAACGGGACCGGTCCTACGAGCAGTACTTC.